The rows below give T cell receptor beta chains drawn from one sample of a study of cytomegalovirus exposure and HLA in healthy donors. Measured with immunoSEQ multiplex PCR; TCRdb has only the in-frame clones, and not every one. The data contain some 190,000 clones, more than 70% of them singletons. The sample consisted of PBMCs. These receptors were collected from a woman aged 40 to 49 in good health and CMV-seronegative. The CDR3 runs from the conserved cysteine through the conserved F or W. The order of the fields is CDR3 DNA, CDR3 protein, J gene, D gene, V gene, clone size. The D gene is left open where the match is weak. Clone size appears in some rows only: once, few, many, or a class for an expanded clone.

CDR3nt: TGTGCCAGTAGTGTCGGGACAGGGGGCGTAGCTTTCTTT
CDR3aa: CASSVGTGGVAFF
j_gene: TRBJ1-1
d_gene: TRBD1
v_gene: TRBV19
abundance: once

CDR3nt: TGTGCCAGCCACCCTGTCTCAGGGGGCAATCAGCCCCAGCATTTT
CDR3aa: CASHPVSGGNQPQHF
j_gene: TRBJ1-5
d_gene: -
v_gene: TRBV6-5
abundance: -

CDR3nt: TGTGCCAGTAGTGATGAGGCCACCGGGACAGGGATCTGGCCCCAGCATTTT
CDR3aa: CASSDEATGTGIWPQHF
j_gene: TRBJ1-5
d_gene: TRBD1
v_gene: TRBV19
abundance: -

CDR3nt: TGTGCCAGCAGAACGGGTGTGGCTAATGAAAAACTGTTTTTT
CDR3aa: CASRTGVANEKLFF
j_gene: TRBJ1-4
d_gene: -
v_gene: TRBV27
abundance: -

CDR3nt: TGTGCCATTCAGGACACGCACACCGGGGAGCTGTTTTTT
CDR3aa: CAIQDTHTGELFF
j_gene: TRBJ2-2
d_gene: -
v_gene: TRBV10-3
abundance: -

CDR3nt: TGTGCCAGCAGCGGGGGGACTACAAACCGTGAGCAGTACTTC
CDR3aa: CASSGGTTNREQYF
j_gene: TRBJ2-5
d_gene: TRBD2
v_gene: TRBV9
abundance: -

CDR3nt: TGTGCCAGCAGCCCCGGACAGGGAAACACCATATATTTT
CDR3aa: CASSPGQGNTIYF
j_gene: TRBJ1-3
d_gene: -
v_gene: TRBV7-9
abundance: -

CDR3nt: TGCGCCAGCAGCCTCACCGGGGGGCGTTATGAAGCTTTCTTT
CDR3aa: CASSLTGGRYEAFF
j_gene: TRBJ1-1
d_gene: -
v_gene: TRBV5-1
abundance: once

CDR3nt: TGTGCCAGCAGGAAAGACTTCACAGATACGCAGTATTTT
CDR3aa: CASRKDFTDTQYF
j_gene: TRBJ2-3
d_gene: -
v_gene: TRBV25-1
abundance: -

CDR3nt: TGTGCCAGCAGCCTTAGCGGGAGGGGACACAATGAGCAGTTCTTC
CDR3aa: CASSLSGRGHNEQFF
j_gene: TRBJ2-1
d_gene: TRBD2
v_gene: TRBV7-2
abundance: -

CDR3nt: TGCGCCAGCAGTAGCACCGGGGAGCTGTTTTTT
CDR3aa: CASSSTGELFF
j_gene: TRBJ2-2
d_gene: -
v_gene: TRBV5-1
abundance: -

CDR3nt: TGTGCCAGCAGCTTGACTAGCGGGATATCCTACAATGAGCAGTTCTTC
CDR3aa: CASSLTSGISYNEQFF
j_gene: TRBJ2-1
d_gene: TRBD2
v_gene: TRBV5-5
abundance: few

CDR3nt: TGTGCCAGCAGCTTGGTCACAGGGGAGATGAGGGGCTACACCTTC
CDR3aa: CASSLVTGEMRGYTF
j_gene: TRBJ1-2
d_gene: TRBD1
v_gene: TRBV5-6
abundance: few

CDR3nt: TGCGCCAGCAGCTTGCAGGATCGGACTGAAGCTTTCTTT
CDR3aa: CASSLQDRTEAFF
j_gene: TRBJ1-1
d_gene: -
v_gene: TRBV5-1
abundance: -

CDR3nt: TGCGCCAGCAGCTTGAATCTTGACAGCTCTGGGGCCAACGTCCTGACTTTC
CDR3aa: CASSLNLDSSGANVLTF
j_gene: TRBJ2-6
d_gene: -
v_gene: TRBV5-1
abundance: -

CDR3nt: TGTGCCAGCAGTGAGAGGGAGGGAAAACTGTTTTTT
CDR3aa: CASSEREGKLFF
j_gene: TRBJ1-4
d_gene: -
v_gene: TRBV2
abundance: -

CDR3nt: TGTGCCAGCAGCTTGGGGGGCGGCCAGGGTGCCACTGAAGCTTTCTTT
CDR3aa: CASSLGGGQGATEAFF
j_gene: TRBJ1-1
d_gene: -
v_gene: TRBV5-4
abundance: -

CDR3nt: TGTGCCTGGCTAGCGGGAGGGCCTTACGAGCAGTACTTC
CDR3aa: CAWLAGGPYEQYF
j_gene: TRBJ2-7
d_gene: TRBD2
v_gene: TRBV30
abundance: -

CDR3nt: TGTGCCAGCAGTCAAACAGGGTTGAACCAGCCCCAGCATTTT
CDR3aa: CASSQTGLNQPQHF
j_gene: TRBJ1-5
d_gene: -
v_gene: TRBV2
abundance: -

CDR3nt: TGTGCCAGCAGCTTCGGACAGGGGAATGAAAAACTGTTTTTT
CDR3aa: CASSFGQGNEKLFF
j_gene: TRBJ1-4
d_gene: TRBD1
v_gene: TRBV7-8
abundance: once

CDR3nt: TGTGCCAGCAGTACTACGGTCGGGGGCTACACCTTC
CDR3aa: CASSTTVGGYTF
j_gene: TRBJ1-2
d_gene: -
v_gene: TRBV7-2
abundance: once

CDR3nt: TGTGCCAGCAGCACGACTACGGATGTGTGGAATGAGCAGTTCTTC
CDR3aa: CASSTTTDVWNEQFF
j_gene: TRBJ2-1
d_gene: -
v_gene: TRBV6-5
abundance: -

CDR3nt: TGTGCCAGCAGCCAGGGACAGGGGGCGTCCACCCCCCCTGAAGCTTTCTTT
CDR3aa: CASSQGQGASTPPEAFF
j_gene: TRBJ1-1
d_gene: TRBD1
v_gene: TRBV11-3
abundance: -

CDR3nt: TGTGCCAGCAGCTTAGCGGTAGGTGGACAGCAAGAGACCCAGTACTTC
CDR3aa: CASSLAVGGQQETQYF
j_gene: TRBJ2-5
d_gene: -
v_gene: TRBV11-2
abundance: few

CDR3nt: TGTGCCAGCTCACCACCGGGACAGGGGGTGTGGGGAGATGAGCAGTTCTTC
CDR3aa: CASSPPGQGVWGDEQFF
j_gene: TRBJ2-1
d_gene: TRBD1
v_gene: TRBV18
abundance: -

CDR3nt: TGTGCCAGCAGTACCACTCAACAGGGGACTGGGGCCAACGTCCTGACTTTC
CDR3aa: CASSTTQQGTGANVLTF
j_gene: TRBJ2-6
d_gene: TRBD1
v_gene: TRBV5-4
abundance: -

CDR3nt: TGTGCCAGCTCATCGGGACGGGAGTACGAGCAGTACTTC
CDR3aa: CASSSGREYEQYF
j_gene: TRBJ2-7
d_gene: -
v_gene: TRBV18
abundance: -

CDR3nt: TGTGCCAGCAGCTTAGGAGCAACTAATGAAAAACTGTTTTTT
CDR3aa: CASSLGATNEKLFF
j_gene: TRBJ1-4
d_gene: -
v_gene: TRBV7-9
abundance: -

CDR3nt: TGTGCCAGCAGCCCTCGGGACTCCGGAGGGAAAGCTTTCTTT
CDR3aa: CASSPRDSGGKAFF
j_gene: TRBJ1-1
d_gene: -
v_gene: TRBV5-4
abundance: -

CDR3nt: TGTGCCAGCAGAACAGGCGGGGAAGGGGGCTACACCTTC
CDR3aa: CASRTGGEGGYTF
j_gene: TRBJ1-2
d_gene: -
v_gene: TRBV7-9
abundance: -

CDR3nt: TGCAGCGTTGCGAGCGGGAGGGACTCTGGGGCCAACGTCCTGACTTTC
CDR3aa: CSVASGRDSGANVLTF
j_gene: TRBJ2-6
d_gene: TRBD2
v_gene: TRBV29-1
abundance: -

CDR3nt: TGTGCCAGTAGCCGAGGCGGACTAGCGGGCTACTACGAGCAGTACTTC
CDR3aa: CASSRGGLAGYYEQYF
j_gene: TRBJ2-7
d_gene: TRBD2
v_gene: TRBV19
abundance: -

CDR3nt: TGTGCCAGCGCAAAGGGGGCCTCGAACACCGGGGAGCTGTTTTTT
CDR3aa: CASAKGASNTGELFF
j_gene: TRBJ2-2
d_gene: TRBD1
v_gene: TRBV7-6
abundance: -

CDR3nt: TGTGCCAGCAGCGTAAGAGCGGACCCACAAGAGACCCAGTACTTC
CDR3aa: CASSVRADPQETQYF
j_gene: TRBJ2-5
d_gene: -
v_gene: TRBV9
abundance: -

CDR3nt: TGCGCCAGCAAGATCCAAGACCGGAGCGAGCAGTACTTC
CDR3aa: CASKIQDRSEQYF
j_gene: TRBJ2-7
d_gene: -
v_gene: TRBV5-1
abundance: -

CDR3nt: TGCGCCAGCAGCCTCAGTGGGGGGGCAACGAAGAATGGCTACACCTTC
CDR3aa: CASSLSGGATKNGYTF
j_gene: TRBJ1-2
d_gene: -
v_gene: TRBV5-1
abundance: -

CDR3nt: TGTGCCAGCAGTTTTGGACTAGCGGGAGTCTATTACAATGAGCAGTTCTTC
CDR3aa: CASSFGLAGVYYNEQFF
j_gene: TRBJ2-1
d_gene: TRBD2
v_gene: TRBV27
abundance: -

CDR3nt: TGTGCCAGCAACCCGACAGCCTCAAACATTCAGTACTTC
CDR3aa: CASNPTASNIQYF
j_gene: TRBJ2-4
d_gene: -
v_gene: TRBV6-5
abundance: -

CDR3nt: TGCAGCGCTGGACAGGGCTACGAGCAGTACTTC
CDR3aa: CSAGQGYEQYF
j_gene: TRBJ2-7
d_gene: TRBD1
v_gene: TRBV29-1
abundance: -

CDR3nt: TGTGCCAGCAGTGTCGCAGGGGTTGGAAACACCATATATTTT
CDR3aa: CASSVAGVGNTIYF
j_gene: TRBJ1-3
d_gene: -
v_gene: TRBV25-1
abundance: -

CDR3nt: TGTGCCAGCAGTGAAGAATTAAATTCACCCCTCCACTTT
CDR3aa: CASSEELNSPLHF
j_gene: TRBJ1-6
d_gene: -
v_gene: TRBV6-1
abundance: -

CDR3nt: TGCGCCAGCAGGAATACAGGGGGTAATAACTATGGCTACACCTTC
CDR3aa: CASRNTGGNNYGYTF
j_gene: TRBJ1-2
d_gene: TRBD1
v_gene: TRBV5-1
abundance: -

CDR3nt: TGTGCCAGCAGCTTTCCGGGACAGGGAGGCAATGAGCAGTTCTTC
CDR3aa: CASSFPGQGGNEQFF
j_gene: TRBJ2-1
d_gene: TRBD1
v_gene: TRBV7-9
abundance: -

CDR3nt: TGTGCCAGCAGCTTGGACCTAGATCAGCCCCAGCATTTT
CDR3aa: CASSLDLDQPQHF
j_gene: TRBJ1-5
d_gene: -
v_gene: TRBV5-4
abundance: -

CDR3nt: TGTGCCTGGAGTGTGGGAGCGGGAACCTACAATGAGCAGTTCTTC
CDR3aa: CAWSVGAGTYNEQFF
j_gene: TRBJ2-1
d_gene: TRBD2
v_gene: TRBV30
abundance: -